The source of this T cell receptor (beta chain) is a study of metastatic and nonmetastatic thyroid tumors. Study details: The comparison covered peripheral blood and tumor or nodule tissue in malignant and benign thyroid patients.

As handled by the study authors: The authors used CDR3 differences across clinicopathological groups to build a distant-metastasis classifier for papillary thyroid cancer. TCRdb redid the clone calls on the PCR reads using MiXCR. The V and J calls were not made by the authors but by TCRdb's processing. The table has around 19,000 clones, approximately 11% seen once. General study points: TCR beta diversity was reportedly significantly higher in malignant thyroid tumors than benign nodules, in blood and tumor.

This clone was detected ten times or more. Its antigen is still unknown. Trimming pared 5 bases from V and 5 bases from J, leaving 21 bases between. CDR1 is MNHEY and CDR2 is SMNVEV in the germline V gene (reference sequence). The CDR3 extends over 16 amino acids. All patients were untreated before thyroid surgery. Sequenced material: blood. The rearrangement links TRBV27 to TRBJ2-5; D remains ambiguous. The receptor was derived from a female donor with papillary thyroid cancer or a benign thyroid nodule (not recorded which). Some clones in this sample may be carry-over from other donors' samples. The CDR3 here is CASSPTLGRTGETQYF. DNA for the CDR3: TGTGCCAGCAGTCCGACGCTCGGACGCACTGGGGAGACCCAGTACTTC.